Described below is a single TCR beta chain sequence and its context. Between the trimmed V and J ends, which lost 4 bases and 3 bases, there was a span of 13 bases. This CDR3 has 15 residues. Germline CDR1 is MNHEY and CDR2 is SVGEGT. All enrollees were about 18 to 90 years old and from about 25 US areas. Either two negative PCRs, clearance, or symptom resolution qualified Cohort 3 donors as recovered. This sample is drawn from a study of blood T cell repertoires in COVID-19. The wider study: PBMCs, B-cell-depleted T cells, or T cells provided the cDNA or gDNA that made up the material.

How the authors handled the data: Reference gene primer amplification gave nucleated cell count estimates. Method: immunoSEQ multiplex PCR; TCRdb's copy keeps in-frame clones and lacks some. That table gives V, J and clone size, and the DNA gave D and trimming. The data hold about 320,000 clones, with roughly 89% observed a single time. Specimen: PBMCs or T cells enriched from blood (not recorded which). The chain carries TRBV6-2 or TRBV6-3 and TRBJ1-5; D possibly corresponds to TRBD1 (6 bases). The receptor was isolated from a woman between 18 and 30 years old who had recovered from COVID-19. The CDR3 nucleotides are TGTGCCAGCAGTTCGGACAGCTTCATCAATCAGCCCCAGCATTTT. The encoded protein is CASSSDSFINQPQHF.